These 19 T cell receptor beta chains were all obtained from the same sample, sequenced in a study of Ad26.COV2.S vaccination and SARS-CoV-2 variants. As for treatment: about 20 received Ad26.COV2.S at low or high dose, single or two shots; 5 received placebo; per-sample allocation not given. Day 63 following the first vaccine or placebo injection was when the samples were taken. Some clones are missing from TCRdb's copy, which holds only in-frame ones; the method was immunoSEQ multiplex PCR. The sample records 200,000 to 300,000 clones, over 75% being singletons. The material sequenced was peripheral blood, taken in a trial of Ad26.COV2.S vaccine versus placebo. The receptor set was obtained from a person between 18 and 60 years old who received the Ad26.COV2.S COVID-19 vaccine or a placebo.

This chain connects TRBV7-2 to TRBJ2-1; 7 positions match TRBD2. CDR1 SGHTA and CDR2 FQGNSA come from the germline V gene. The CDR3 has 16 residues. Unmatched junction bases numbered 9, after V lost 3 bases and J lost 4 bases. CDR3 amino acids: CASSFMAGVRYNEQFF. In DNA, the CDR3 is TGTGCCAGCAGCTTTATGGCGGGAGTACGATACAATGAGCAGTTCTTC.

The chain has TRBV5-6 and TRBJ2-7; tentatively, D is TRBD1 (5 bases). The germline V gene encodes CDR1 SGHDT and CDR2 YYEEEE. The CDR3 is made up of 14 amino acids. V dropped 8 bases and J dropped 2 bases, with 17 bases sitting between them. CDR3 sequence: CASHGRGTPYEQYF. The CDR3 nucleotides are TGTGCCAGTCACGGTAGGGGTACCCCCTACGAGCAGTACTTC.

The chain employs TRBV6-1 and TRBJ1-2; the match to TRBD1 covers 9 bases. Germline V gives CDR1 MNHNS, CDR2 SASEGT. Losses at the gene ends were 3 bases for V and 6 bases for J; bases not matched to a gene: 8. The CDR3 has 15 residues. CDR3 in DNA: TGTGCCAGCAGTGACACCACACAGGGGGCCCATGGCTACACCTTC. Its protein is CASSDTTQGAHGYTF.

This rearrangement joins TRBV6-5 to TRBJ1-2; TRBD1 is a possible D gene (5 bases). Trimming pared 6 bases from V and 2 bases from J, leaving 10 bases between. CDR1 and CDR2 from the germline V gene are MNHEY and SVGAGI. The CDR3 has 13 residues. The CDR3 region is CASRSPGNYGYTF. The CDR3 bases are TGTGCCAGCAGATCTCCAGGGAACTATGGCTACACCTTC.

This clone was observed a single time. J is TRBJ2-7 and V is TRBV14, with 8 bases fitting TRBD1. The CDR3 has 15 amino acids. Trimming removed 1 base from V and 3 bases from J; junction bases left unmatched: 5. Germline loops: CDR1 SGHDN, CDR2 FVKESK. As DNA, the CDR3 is TGTGCCAGCAGCCAAGGGACAGGGATTTACTACGAGCAGTACTTC. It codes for CASSQGTGIYYEQYF.

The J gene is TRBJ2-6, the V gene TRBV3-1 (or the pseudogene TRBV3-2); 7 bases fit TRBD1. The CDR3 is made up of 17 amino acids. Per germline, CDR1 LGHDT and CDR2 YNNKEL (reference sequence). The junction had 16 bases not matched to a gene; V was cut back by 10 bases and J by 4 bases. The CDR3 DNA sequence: TGTGCCATAGAACGGACAGGCTTGGTTCTGGGGGCCAACGTCCTGACTTTC. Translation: CAIERTGLVLGANVLTF.

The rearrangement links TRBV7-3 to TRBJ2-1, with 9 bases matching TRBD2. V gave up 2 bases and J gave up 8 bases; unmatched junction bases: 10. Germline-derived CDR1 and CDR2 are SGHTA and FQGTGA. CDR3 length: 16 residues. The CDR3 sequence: CASSLGTGGRGDEQFF. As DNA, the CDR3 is TGTGCCAGCAGCTTAGGCACGGGCGGGAGGGGTGATGAGCAGTTCTTC.

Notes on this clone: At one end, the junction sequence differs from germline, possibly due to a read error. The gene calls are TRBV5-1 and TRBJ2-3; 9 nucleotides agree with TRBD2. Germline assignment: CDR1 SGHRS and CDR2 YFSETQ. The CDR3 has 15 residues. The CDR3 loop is CASSSIAGGTDTQYF. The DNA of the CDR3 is TGCGCCAGTAGCTCCATAGCGGGGGGCACAGATACGCAGTATTTT.

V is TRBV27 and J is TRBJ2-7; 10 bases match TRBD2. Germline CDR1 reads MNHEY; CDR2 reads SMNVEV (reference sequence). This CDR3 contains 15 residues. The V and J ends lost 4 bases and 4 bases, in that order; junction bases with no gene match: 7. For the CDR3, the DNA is TGTGCCAGCAGTTCTGGACTAGCGGAATCTTACGAGCAGTACTTC. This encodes CASSSGLAESYEQYF.

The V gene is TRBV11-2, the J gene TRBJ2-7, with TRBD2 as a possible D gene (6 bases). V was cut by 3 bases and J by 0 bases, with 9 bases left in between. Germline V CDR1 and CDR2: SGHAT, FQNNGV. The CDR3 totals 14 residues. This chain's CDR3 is CASSFGDFSYEQYF. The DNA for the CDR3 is TGTGCCAGCAGCTTCGGGGACTTCTCCTACGAGCAGTACTTC.

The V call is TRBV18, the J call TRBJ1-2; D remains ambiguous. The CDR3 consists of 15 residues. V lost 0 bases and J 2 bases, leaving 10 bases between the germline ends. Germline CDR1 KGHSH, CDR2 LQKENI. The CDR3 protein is CASSPPSTLNYGYTF. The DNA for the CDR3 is TGTGCCAGCTCACCACCGTCGACACTCAACTATGGCTACACCTTC.

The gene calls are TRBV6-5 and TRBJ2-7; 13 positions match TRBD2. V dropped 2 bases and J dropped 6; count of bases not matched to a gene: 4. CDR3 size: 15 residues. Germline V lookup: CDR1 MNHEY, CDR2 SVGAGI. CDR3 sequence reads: CASSYGGTSGTEQYF. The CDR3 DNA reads TGTGCCAGCAGTTACGGGGGGACTAGCGGGACCGAGCAGTACTTC.

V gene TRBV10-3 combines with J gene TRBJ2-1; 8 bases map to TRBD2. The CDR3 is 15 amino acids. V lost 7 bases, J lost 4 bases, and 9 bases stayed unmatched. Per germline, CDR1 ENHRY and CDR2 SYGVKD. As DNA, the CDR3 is TGTGCCATCACCCCAACTAGCGGAGGTTACAATGAGCAGTTCTTC. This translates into CAITPTSGGYNEQFF.

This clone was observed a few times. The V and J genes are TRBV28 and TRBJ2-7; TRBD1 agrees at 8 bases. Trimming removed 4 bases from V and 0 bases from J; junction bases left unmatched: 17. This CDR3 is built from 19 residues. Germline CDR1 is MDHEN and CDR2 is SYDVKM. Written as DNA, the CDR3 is TGTGCCAGCAGTTCCAATATTGCGACAGGGGCAAGCATCTCCTACGAGCAGTACTTC. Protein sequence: CASSSNIATGASISYEQYF.

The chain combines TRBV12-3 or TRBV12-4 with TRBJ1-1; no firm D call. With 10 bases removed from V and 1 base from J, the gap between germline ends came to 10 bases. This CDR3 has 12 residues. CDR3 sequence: CATNPGNTEAFF. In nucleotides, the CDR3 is TGTGCCACCAATCCGGGGAACACTGAAGCTTTCTTT.

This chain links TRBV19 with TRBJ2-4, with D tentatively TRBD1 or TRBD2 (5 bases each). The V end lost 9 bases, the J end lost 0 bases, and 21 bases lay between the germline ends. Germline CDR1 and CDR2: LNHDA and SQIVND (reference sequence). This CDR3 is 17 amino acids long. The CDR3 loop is CASSMGPRGLAKNIQYF. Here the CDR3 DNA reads TGTGCCAGCTCGATGGGGCCCCGAGGACTAGCCAAAAACATTCAGTACTTC. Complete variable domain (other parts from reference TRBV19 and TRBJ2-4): DGGITQSPKYLFRKEGQNVTLSCEQNLNHDAMYWYRQDPGQGLRLIYYSQIVNDFQKGDIAEGYSVSREKKESFPLTVTSAQKNPTAFYLCASSMGPRGLAKNIQYFGAGTRLSVL.

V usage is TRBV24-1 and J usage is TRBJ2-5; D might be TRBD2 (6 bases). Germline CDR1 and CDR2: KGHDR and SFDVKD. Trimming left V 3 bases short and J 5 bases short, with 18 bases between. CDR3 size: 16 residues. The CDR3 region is CATSDGWAGGGETQYF. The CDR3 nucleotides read TGTGCCACCAGTGATGGATGGGCCGGAGGAGGGGAGACCCAGTACTTC.

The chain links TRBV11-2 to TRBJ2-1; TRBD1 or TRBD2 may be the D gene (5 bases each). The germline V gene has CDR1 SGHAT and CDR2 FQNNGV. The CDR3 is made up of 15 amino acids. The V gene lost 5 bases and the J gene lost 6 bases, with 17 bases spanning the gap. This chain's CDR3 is CASSPALGRSNEQFF. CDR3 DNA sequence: TGTGCCAGCAGCCCAGCCTTGGGACGATCCAATGAGCAGTTCTTC.

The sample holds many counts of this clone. DNA of the CDR3: TGTGCCAGCAGTCAAACCTACCCCACAGGGGTCGCCTACGAGCAGTACTTC. Translating it yields CASSQTYPTGVAYEQYF. The V gene is TRBV6-6, the J gene TRBJ2-7, with TRBD1 matching over 7 bases. There are 17 residues in the CDR3. V lost 5 bases, J lost 2 bases, and 15 bases stayed unmatched. Germline assignment: CDR1 MNHNY and CDR2 SVGAGI (reference sequence).